The 28 T cell receptor beta chains below come from one sample, sequenced in a study of blood T cell repertoires in COVID-19. Libraries were prepared by immunoSEQ multiplex PCR; TCRdb keeps only in-frame clonotypes and omits some of them. The data contain some 240,000 clones, about 80% of them singletons. Material: peripheral blood. The source is a woman of 80 years or more with acute or convalescent COVID-19.

The chain joins TRBV2 to TRBJ1-1, with D maybe TRBD1 (5 bases). The V gene's germline CDR1 is SNHLY and CDR2 FYNNEI. Between the trimmed V and J ends, which lost 6 bases and 3 bases, there was a span of 17 bases. This CDR3 region has 15 residues. The CDR3 sequence is CASSQGQVGDTEAFF. CDR3 DNA: TGTGCCAGCAGCCAGGGTCAGGTTGGGGACACTGAAGCTTTCTTT.

The J gene is TRBJ1-2, the V gene TRBV12-3 or TRBV12-4, with D perhaps TRBD1 (6 bases). The CDR3 has 13 amino acids. Trimming removed 4 bases at V and 7 bases at J, with 13 bases between. CDR3 sequence reads: CASSWGGLGGYTF. The CDR3 coding sequence is TGTGCCAGCAGTTGGGGGGGGCTGGGTGGCTACACCTTC.

The chain couples TRBV12-3 or TRBV12-4 to TRBJ1-1; D unclear. The CDR3 is made up of 11 amino acids. Trimming cost V 6 bases and J 4 bases, with 6 bases left between them. CDR3: CASRQTTEAFF. The CDR3 DNA follows: TGTGCCAGCAGACAAACCACTGAAGCTTTCTTT.

The chain uses TRBV10-3 and TRBJ1-2, with a possible D match to TRBD1 (5 bases). Germline CDR1 ENHRY, CDR2 SYGVKD. Between the trimmed V and J ends, which lost 6 bases and 3 bases, there was a span of 17 bases. This CDR3 has 15 residues. The CDR3 protein is CAISSPPQGDYGYTF. The CDR3 region has the DNA TGTGCCATCAGCTCCCCGCCCCAGGGCGACTATGGCTACACCTTC.

V is TRBV10-3 and J is TRBJ1-5, with 7 bases matching TRBD1. Germline CDR1 is ENHRY and CDR2 is SYGVKD. The CDR3 contains 16 residues. With 0 bases clipped from V and 4 bases from J, the junction kept 6 bases outside the gene matches. In DNA form, the CDR3 reads TGTGCCATCAGTGAGTCAGTGACAGGGTATAATCAGCCCCAGCATTTT. It translates to CAISESVTGYNQPQHF.

This rearrangement joins TRBV5-1 to TRBJ2-5, with TRBD2 matching over 9 bases. After removal of 3 bases from V and 5 bases from J, the junction contained 5 bases not matched to a gene. CDR1 and CDR2 from the germline V gene are SGHRS and YFSETQ. CDR3 length: 14 residues. Written as DNA, the CDR3 is TGCGCCAGCAGCTCGGGACTAGCAGGGGAGACCCAGTACTTC. Translation: CASSSGLAGETQYF.

This chain uses TRBV2 with TRBJ2-2; maybe TRBD1 (6 bases). In germline, CDR1 is SNHLY, CDR2 FYNNEI. The CDR3 is made up of 13 amino acids. The V end was cut by 6 bases, the J end by 7 bases, with 12 bases between. The DNA of the CDR3 is TGTGCCAGCAGGGGACATCCACTCGGGGAGCTGTTTTTT. This encodes CASRGHPLGELFF.

The V call is TRBV6-5, the J call TRBJ1-4, with D tentatively TRBD1 (6 bases). The CDR3 has 15 amino acids. The germline V gene encodes CDR1 MNHEY and CDR2 SVGAGI. V dropped 0 bases and J dropped 5 bases, with 10 bases sitting between them. The CDR3 sequence is CASSYSIQGNEKLFF. For the CDR3, the DNA is TGTGCCAGCAGTTACTCGATACAGGGCAATGAAAAACTGTTTTTT.

This clone was picked up one time. The rearrangement uses TRBV7-2 and TRBJ2-5; TRBD2 matches 8 bases. Germline-derived CDR1 and CDR2 are SGHTA and FQGNSA. Unmatched junction bases numbered 3, after V lost 5 bases and J lost 4 bases. The CDR3 spans 13 residues. The CDR3 nucleotides are TGTGCCAGCAGCCCCCGGGGGGGAGAGACCCAGTACTTC. This sequence encodes CASSPRGGETQYF.

This chain links TRBV27 with TRBJ1-5, with 7 nucleotides matching TRBD1. V was clipped by 5 bases and J by 5 bases; unmatched bases: 15. CDR1 and CDR2 (germline): MNHEY, SMNVEV (reference sequence). There are 17 residues in the CDR3. The CDR3 region has the DNA TGTGCCAGCAGTGTAGCCTGGACAGGCCCTCTTTATCAGCCCCAGCATTTT. It yields the protein CASSVAWTGPLYQPQHF.

This clone came up once. This chain joins TRBV24-1 and TRBJ1-5, with 10 bases aligning to TRBD1. Looked up from germline, CDR1 is KGHDR and CDR2 is SFDVKD. The CDR3 is 16 residues long. V shed 4 bases, J shed 8 bases, and the junction held 10 bases outside the gene matches. CDR3 residues: CATSDPRQGASEPQHF. The DNA of the CDR3 is TGTGCCACCAGTGACCCGCGACAGGGGGCGAGTGAGCCCCAGCATTTT.

This rearrangement joins TRBV4-1 to TRBJ2-4, with D possibly matching TRBD1 (6 bases). The V and J ends lost 4 bases and 12 bases respectively, with 10 bases between them. Germline CDR1 reads MGHRA; CDR2 reads YSYEKL. The CDR3 is 11 amino acids. The CDR3 region is CASSRGTTQYF. In nucleotides, the CDR3 is TGCGCCAGCAGCCGGGGGACAACTCAGTACTTC.

In this sample, this clone turned up once. The V call is TRBV6-5, the J call TRBJ1-3; maybe TRBD1 (6 bases). Germline CDR1 MNHEY, CDR2 SVGAGI. Trimming left V 5 bases short and J 4 bases short, with 12 bases between. CDR3 length equals 14 residues. For the CDR3, the DNA is TGTGCCAGCAGTAACGACAGGCGAGGAAACACCATATATTTT. It is translated as CASSNDRRGNTIYF.

The rearrangement joins TRBV9 to TRBJ1-2; TRBD1 is a possible D gene (6 bases). V lost 3 bases, J lost 0 bases, and 15 bases lay in between. This CDR3 is 16 amino acids long. Germline V gene lookup returns CDR1 SGDLS and CDR2 YYNGEE. The CDR3: CASSAEDRSTNYGYTF. CDR3 coding DNA: TGTGCCAGCAGCGCAGAAGACAGGAGTACTAACTATGGCTACACCTTC.

The genes are TRBV3-1 (or the pseudogene TRBV3-2) and TRBJ1-6; TRBD1 agrees at 7 bases. Per the germline V gene, CDR1 is LGHDT and CDR2 is YNNKEL (reference sequence). V dropped 10 bases and J dropped 6; count of bases not matched to a gene: 9. This CDR3 spans 14 amino acids. The CDR3 loop reads CATTTRDSNSPLHF. The DNA for the CDR3 is TGTGCCACCACTACCCGGGACAGTAATTCACCCCTCCACTTT.

The chain joins TRBV3-1 (or the pseudogene TRBV3-2) to TRBJ2-2; D call uncertain. CDR1 and CDR2 (germline): LGHDT, YNNKEL (reference sequence). V was clipped by 1 base and J by 0 bases, with 9 bases between them. The CDR3 runs to 16 residues. CDR3 sequence: CASSQGRVTNTGELFF. CDR3 nucleotides: TGTGCCAGCAGCCAAGGACGGGTAACGAACACCGGGGAGCTGTTTTTT.

This clone was recorded once. The rearrangement uses TRBV5-1 and TRBJ2-3; the D gene is possibly TRBD1 (6 bases). The V and J ends lost 3 bases and 4 bases respectively, with 9 bases between them. The CDR3 extends over 13 amino acids. Germline V gene lookup returns CDR1 SGHRS and CDR2 YFSETQ. In nucleotides, the CDR3 is TGCGCCAGCAGCTGGGGGCAGGCAGATACGCAGTATTTT. It is translated as CASSWGQADTQYF. Combining the CDR3 with reference TRBV5-1 and TRBJ2-3 gives the whole variable domain KAGVTQTPRYLIKTRGQQVTLSCSPISGHRSVSWYQQTPGQGLQFLFEYFSETQRNKGNFPGRFSGRQFSNSRSEMNVSTLELGDSALYLCASSWGQADTQYFGPGTRLTVL.

The chain has TRBV5-8 and TRBJ1-4, with 8 bases lining up with TRBD1. The CDR3 has 15 amino acids. Germline loops: CDR1 SGHTS, CDR2 YDEGEE. Germline trimming cut 4 bases from V and 5 bases from J; bases unmatched to any gene: 7. Written as DNA, the CDR3 is TGTGCCAGCAGCGGCTGGACAGGGCAAAATGAAAAACTGTTTTTT. The encoded protein is CASSGWTGQNEKLFF.

The chain employs TRBV5-4 and TRBJ1-4, with 8 bases matching TRBD1. CDR1 SGHNT and CDR2 YYREEE come from the germline V gene (reference sequence). The CDR3 consists of 17 residues. With 0 bases clipped from V and 3 bases from J, the junction kept 7 bases outside the gene matches. The CDR3 DNA sequence: TGTGCCAGCAGCTTGGGGACAGGGTTGCCCTCTAATGAAAAACTGTTTTTT. Translation: CASSLGTGLPSNEKLFF.

The chain carries TRBV11-2 and TRBJ1-5, with D possibly being TRBD1 (5 bases). This CDR3 is 15 amino acids long. The V and J ends lost 0 bases and 2 bases respectively, with 8 bases between them. Germline loops: CDR1 SGHAT, CDR2 FQNNGV. The CDR3 reads CASSLEGEGNQPQHF. In DNA form, the CDR3 reads TGTGCCAGCAGCTTAGAAGGGGAAGGCAATCAGCCCCAGCATTTT.

The chain links TRBV2 to TRBJ1-3, with TRBD1 identical over 8 bases. V trimming: 7 bases; J trimming: 0 bases; junction bases outside the gene matches: 5. Per the germline V gene, CDR1 is SNHLY and CDR2 is FYNNEI. The CDR3 covers 15 residues. The CDR3 DNA sequence: TGTGCCAGCATTCAGGGGGCCCACTCTGGAAACACCATATATTTT. Its protein is CASIQGAHSGNTIYF.

This rearrangement joins TRBV6-2 or TRBV6-3 to TRBJ1-1, with 7 bases aligning to TRBD1. With V trimmed by 6 bases and J by 9 bases, 7 bases remained unmatched. CDR1 MNHEY and CDR2 SVGEGT come from the germline V gene. The CDR3 extends over 12 amino acids. CDR3 coding DNA: TGTGCCAGCAGCCAAACAGGGGTTAAAGCTTTCTTT. Protein sequence: CASSQTGVKAFF.

This clone was detected only a few times. The chain joins TRBV5-4 to TRBJ1-4, with D maybe TRBD1 (5 bases). CDR1 SGHNT and CDR2 YYREEE come from the germline V gene (reference sequence). V was cut by 3 bases and J by 10 bases, with 19 bases left in between. The CDR3 is made up of 15 amino acids. The CDR3 sequence: CASSSRTSHTGKLFF. The CDR3 DNA is TGTGCCAGCAGCTCCCGGACATCCCACACAGGAAAACTGTTTTTT.

The J gene is TRBJ1-1, the V gene TRBV3-1 (or the pseudogene TRBV3-2), with D perhaps matching TRBD1 (5 bases). The V gene's germline CDR1 is LGHDT and CDR2 YNNKEL (reference sequence). The germline V and J ends were trimmed by 4 bases and 5 bases, with 11 bases remaining between them. This CDR3 has 13 amino acids. The CDR3 DNA reads as TGTGCCAGCAGCCCCCATGGGGGGACTGAAGCTTTCTTT. Residues: CASSPHGGTEAFF.

This chain links TRBV5-6 with TRBJ1-5, with 7 nucleotides matching TRBD1. Losses at the gene ends were 3 bases for V and 0 bases for J; bases not matched to a gene: 3. The CDR3 length is 15 residues. The germline CDR1 and CDR2 sequences are SGHDT and YYEEEE. The CDR3 coding sequence is TGTGCCAGCAGCTCCCGGGACAGTAGCAATCAGCCCCAGCATTTT. Translated, it gives CASSSRDSSNQPQHF. Filled out from reference TRBV5-6 and TRBJ1-5, the complete variable domain reads DAGVTQSPTHLIKTRGQQVTLRCSPKSGHDTVSWYQQALGQGPQFIFQYYEEEERQRGNFPDRFSGHQFPNYSSELNVNALLLGDSALYLCASSSRDSSNQPQHFGDGTRLSIL.

V and J are TRBV6-1 and TRBJ1-2; D remains unclear. Trimming left V 0 bases short and J 8 bases short, with 16 bases between. Germline V gene sequence: CDR1 MNHNS, CDR2 SASEGT. This CDR3 comprises 15 residues. CDR3 loop: CASSEARSPPVGYTF. CDR3 DNA: TGTGCCAGCAGTGAAGCGCGGTCTCCTCCTGTGGGCTACACCTTC.

The chain employs TRBV30 and TRBJ1-5; tentative D call: TRBD1 (6 bases). CDR1 GTSNPN and CDR2 SVGIG come from the germline V gene (reference sequence). The CDR3 sequence is 13 residues long. V dropped 3 bases and J dropped 7 bases, with 13 bases sitting between them. In DNA, the CDR3 is TGTGCCTGGAGCCTGGACAGACGACAGCCCCAGCATTTT. This codes for CAWSLDRRQPQHF.

The genes are TRBV5-4 and TRBJ2-3, with D perhaps TRBD1 (5 bases). The germline CDR1 and CDR2 sequences are SGHNT and YYREEE (reference sequence). Between the trimmed V and J ends, which lost 1 base and 2 bases, there was a span of 8 bases. The CDR3 covers 14 residues. CDR3 sequence reads: CASSLKGATDTQYF. The CDR3 coding sequence is TGTGCCAGCAGCTTGAAAGGGGCCACAGATACGCAGTATTTT.